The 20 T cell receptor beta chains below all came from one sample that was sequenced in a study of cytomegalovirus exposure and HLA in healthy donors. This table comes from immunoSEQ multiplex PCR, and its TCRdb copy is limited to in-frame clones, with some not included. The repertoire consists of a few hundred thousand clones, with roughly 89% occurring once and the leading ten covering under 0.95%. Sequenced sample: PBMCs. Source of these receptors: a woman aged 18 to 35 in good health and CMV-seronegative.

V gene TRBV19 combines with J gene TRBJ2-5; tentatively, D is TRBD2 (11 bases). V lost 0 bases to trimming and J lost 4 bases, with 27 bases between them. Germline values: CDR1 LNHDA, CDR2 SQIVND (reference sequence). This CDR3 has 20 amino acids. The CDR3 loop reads CASSIDKGTGASGGPETQYF. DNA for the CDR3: TGTGCCAGTAGTATAGATAAGGGGACAGGGGCTAGCGGGGGGCCAGAGACCCAGTACTTC.

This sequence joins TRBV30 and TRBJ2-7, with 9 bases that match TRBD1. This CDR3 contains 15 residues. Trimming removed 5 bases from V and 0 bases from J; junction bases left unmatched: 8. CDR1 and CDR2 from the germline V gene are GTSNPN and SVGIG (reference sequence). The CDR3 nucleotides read TGTGCCTGGGACTTCCGGGACAGGGACTCCTACGAGCAGTACTTC. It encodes CAWDFRDRDSYEQYF.

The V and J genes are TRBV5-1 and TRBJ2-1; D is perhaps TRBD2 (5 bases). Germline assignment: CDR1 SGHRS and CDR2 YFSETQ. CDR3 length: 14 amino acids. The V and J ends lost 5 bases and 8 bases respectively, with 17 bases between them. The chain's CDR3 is CASRLVTGSDEQFF. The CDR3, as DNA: TGCGCCAGCAGATTAGTTACGGGGAGCGATGAGCAGTTCTTC.

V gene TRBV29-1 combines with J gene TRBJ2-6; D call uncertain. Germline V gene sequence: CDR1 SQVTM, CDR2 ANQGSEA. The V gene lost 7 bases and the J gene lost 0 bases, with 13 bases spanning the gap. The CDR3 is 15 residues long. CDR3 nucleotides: TGCAGCGCGACGACATACAGCTCTGGGGCCAACGTCCTGACTTTC. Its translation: CSATTYSSGANVLTF.

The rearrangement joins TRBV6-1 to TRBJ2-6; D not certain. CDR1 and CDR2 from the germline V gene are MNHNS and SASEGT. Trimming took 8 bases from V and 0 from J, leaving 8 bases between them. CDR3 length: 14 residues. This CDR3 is CASEATSGANVLTF. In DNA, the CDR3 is TGTGCCAGCGAAGCCACCTCTGGGGCCAACGTCCTGACTTTC.

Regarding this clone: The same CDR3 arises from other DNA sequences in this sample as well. CDR3: CASSVRSTDTQYF. In DNA, the CDR3 is TGTGCCAGCAGCGTCCGTAGCACAGATACGCAGTATTTT. The V call is TRBV9, the J call TRBJ2-3; D remains unclear. The length of the CDR3 is 13 residues. Germline V gene sequence: CDR1 SGDLS, CDR2 YYNGEE. Trimming cost V 2 bases and J 0 bases, with 4 bases left between them.

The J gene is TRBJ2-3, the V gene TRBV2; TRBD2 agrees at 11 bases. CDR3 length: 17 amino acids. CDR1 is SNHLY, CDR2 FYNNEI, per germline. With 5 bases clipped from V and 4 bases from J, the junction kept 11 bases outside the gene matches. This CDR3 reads CASSLDWASGGSDTQYF. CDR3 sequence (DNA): TGTGCCAGCAGTCTTGACTGGGCTAGCGGGGGGTCAGATACGCAGTATTTT.

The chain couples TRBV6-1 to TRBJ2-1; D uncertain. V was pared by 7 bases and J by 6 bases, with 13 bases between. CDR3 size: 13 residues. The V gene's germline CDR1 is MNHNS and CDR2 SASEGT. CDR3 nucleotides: TGTGCCAGCAAAATCTCAATGAGCAATGAGCAGTTCTTC. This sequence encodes CASKISMSNEQFF.

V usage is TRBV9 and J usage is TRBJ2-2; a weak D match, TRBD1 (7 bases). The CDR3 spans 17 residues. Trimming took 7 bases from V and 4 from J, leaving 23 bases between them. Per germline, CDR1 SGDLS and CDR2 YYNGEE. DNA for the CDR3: TGTGCCAGCGGGACGCCACGAGGAGGGGGCCTCACCGGGGAGCTGTTTTTT. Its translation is CASGTPRGGGLTGELFF.

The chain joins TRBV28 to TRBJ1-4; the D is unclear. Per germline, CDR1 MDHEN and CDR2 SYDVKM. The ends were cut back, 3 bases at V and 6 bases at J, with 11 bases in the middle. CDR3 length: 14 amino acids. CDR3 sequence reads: CASSLLEYDEKLFF. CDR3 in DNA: TGTGCCAGCAGTTTGCTGGAGTATGATGAAAAACTGTTTTTT. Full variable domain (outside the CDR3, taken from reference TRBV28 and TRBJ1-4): DVKVTQSSRYLVKRTGEKVFLECVQDMDHENMFWYRQDPGLGLRLIYFSYDVKMKEKGDIPEGYSVSREKKERFSLILESASTNQTSMYLCASSLLEYDEKLFFGSGTQLSVL.

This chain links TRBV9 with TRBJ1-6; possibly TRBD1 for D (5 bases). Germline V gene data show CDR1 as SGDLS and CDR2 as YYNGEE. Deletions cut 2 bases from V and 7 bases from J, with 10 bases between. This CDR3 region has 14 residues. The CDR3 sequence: CASSVTDSNSPLHF. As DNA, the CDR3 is TGTGCCAGCAGCGTCACAGACAGCAATTCACCCCTCCACTTT.

The CDR3 loop reads CASSLSRDNSPLHF. CDR3 nucleotide sequence: TGTGCCAGCAGCTTGAGCAGGGATAATTCACCCCTCCACTTT. The V and J genes are TRBV7-9 and TRBJ1-6; D is perhaps TRBD1 (5 bases). The germline V and J ends were trimmed by 3 bases and 5 bases, with 8 bases remaining between them. The CDR3 sequence is 14 residues long. Germline V lookup: CDR1 SEHNR, CDR2 FQNEAQ (reference sequence).

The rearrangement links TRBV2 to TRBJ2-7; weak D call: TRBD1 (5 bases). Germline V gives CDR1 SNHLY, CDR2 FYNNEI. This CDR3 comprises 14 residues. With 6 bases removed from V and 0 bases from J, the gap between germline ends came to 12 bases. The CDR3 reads CASSKRQISYEQYF. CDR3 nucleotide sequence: TGTGCCAGCAGCAAGAGACAGATCTCCTACGAGCAGTACTTC. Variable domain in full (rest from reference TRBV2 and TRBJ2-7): EPEVTQTPSHQVTQMGQEVILRCVPISNHLYFYWYRQILGQKVEFLVSFYNNEISEKSEIFDDQFSVERPDGSNFTLKIRSTKLEDSAMYFCASSKRQISYEQYFGPGTRLTVT.

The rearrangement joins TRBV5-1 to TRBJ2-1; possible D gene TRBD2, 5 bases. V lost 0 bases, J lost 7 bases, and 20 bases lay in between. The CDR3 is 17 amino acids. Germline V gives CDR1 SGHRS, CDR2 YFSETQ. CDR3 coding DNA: TGCGCCAGCAGCTTGGAGCCAGAGGGCTACGGGCGGAATGAGCAGTTCTTC. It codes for CASSLEPEGYGRNEQFF.

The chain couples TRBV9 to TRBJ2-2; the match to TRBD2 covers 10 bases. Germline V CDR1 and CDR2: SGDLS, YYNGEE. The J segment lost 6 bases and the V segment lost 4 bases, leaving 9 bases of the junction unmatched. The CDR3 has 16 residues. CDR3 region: CASSPSASGSAGELFF. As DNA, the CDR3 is TGTGCCAGCAGCCCCAGCGCTAGCGGGAGTGCCGGGGAGCTGTTTTTT.

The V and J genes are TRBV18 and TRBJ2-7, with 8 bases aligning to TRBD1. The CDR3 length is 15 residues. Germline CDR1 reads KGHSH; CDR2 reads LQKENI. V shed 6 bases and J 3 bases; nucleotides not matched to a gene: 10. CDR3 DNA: TGTGCCAGCTCGCCCTCCGGGACAGGAGACTACGAGCAGTACTTC. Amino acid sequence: CASSPSGTGDYEQYF.

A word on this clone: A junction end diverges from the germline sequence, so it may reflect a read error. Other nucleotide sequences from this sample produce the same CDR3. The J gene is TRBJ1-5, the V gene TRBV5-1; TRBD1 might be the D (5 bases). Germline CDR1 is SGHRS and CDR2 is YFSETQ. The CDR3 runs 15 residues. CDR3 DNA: TGCGCCAGCAGCTTCTCAGGGTCCGCTAATCAGCCTCAGCATTTT. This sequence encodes CASSFSGSANQPQHF.

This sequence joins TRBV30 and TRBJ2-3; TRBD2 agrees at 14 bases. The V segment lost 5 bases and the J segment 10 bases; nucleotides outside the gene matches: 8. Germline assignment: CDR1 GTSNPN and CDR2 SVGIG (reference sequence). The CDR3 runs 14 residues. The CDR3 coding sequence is TGTGCCTGGGGCCCCGGGACTAGCGGGAGAGCGCAGTATTTT. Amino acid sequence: CAWGPGTSGRAQYF.

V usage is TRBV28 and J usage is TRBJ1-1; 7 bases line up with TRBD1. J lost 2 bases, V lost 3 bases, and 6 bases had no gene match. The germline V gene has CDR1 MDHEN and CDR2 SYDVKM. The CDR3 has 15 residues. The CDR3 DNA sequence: TGTGCCAGCAGTTTGTACGGGACAGTAAACACTGAAGCTTTCTTT. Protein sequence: CASSLYGTVNTEAFF.

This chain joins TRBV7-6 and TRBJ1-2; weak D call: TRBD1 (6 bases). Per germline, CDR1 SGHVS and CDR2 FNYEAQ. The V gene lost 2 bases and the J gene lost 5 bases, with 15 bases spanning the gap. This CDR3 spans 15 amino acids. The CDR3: CASSLSRDKGYGYTF. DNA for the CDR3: TGTGCCAGCAGCTTATCCCGGGACAAGGGGTATGGCTACACCTTC.